Detailed here is one T cell receptor (beta chain). This record belongs to a study of cytomegalovirus exposure and HLA in healthy donors. The CDR3 has 18 amino acids. The J segment lost 2 bases and the V segment lost 6 bases, leaving 13 bases of the junction unmatched. Germline V CDR1 and CDR2: MNHEY, SMNVEV (reference sequence). The donors were members of the validation cohort, which comprised more than 90 subjects and was separate from the first cohort of 730 or so subjects. Sequenced by immunoSEQ multiplex PCR; TCRdb stores in-frame clones only, minus some. The data hold 220,000 or so clones, with around four fifths observed a single time.

This clonotype was obtained from a woman aged 18-29 years in good health and CMV-seronegative. The genes are TRBV27 and TRBJ2-2; 9 bases agree with TRBD2. Sequenced: PBMCs. CDR3 DNA sequence: TGTGCCAGCAGACCTTATAGCGGGAGTATACTTAACACCGGGGAGCTGTTTTTT. Protein: CASRPYSGSILNTGELFF.